This T cell receptor beta chain was sequenced in a study of CD8+ T cells in alopecia areata. The CDR3 runs 15 residues. The ends were cut back, 2 bases at V and 3 bases at J, with 11 bases in the middle. CDR1 and CDR2 from the germline V gene are MNHEY and SMNVEV (reference sequence). This clone was picked up a small number of times. Once RNA had been extracted, it was reverse transcribed into cDNA to act as the sequencing template. Clones were sequenced by immunoSEQ multiplex PCR, and TCRdb holds only the in-frame ones, with some missing. The sample gives under 300,000 clones, roughly 60% of which show up once; about 0.9% is in the top ten. Treatment in this sample: oral pan-JAK inhibitor, 5-10 mg twice daily.

The sequence derives from a human donor with alopecia areata. The source was CD4+ T cells sorted from blood, collected around week 54, from a patient treated with tofacitinib. The V gene is TRBV27, the J gene TRBJ1-5, with D maybe TRBD1 (5 bases). The CDR3 DNA sequence: TGTGCCAGCAGTTTAGGGGGACCAAACAATCAGCCCCAGCATTTT. Translating it yields CASSLGGPNNQPQHF.